Shown below are 6 T cell receptor beta chains from a single sample sequenced in a study of cytomegalovirus exposure and HLA in healthy donors. 60 Vbeta and 13 Jbeta primers were used in PCR. TCRdb keeps only in-frame clones here, not all; method: immunoSEQ multiplex PCR. Altogether about 78,000 clones are present, over 70% being singletons, with the ten largest covering 0.9% to 1.2%. The specimen was PBMCs. The receptors stem from a male donor in good health and CMV-seronegative.

The J gene is TRBJ2-1, the V gene TRBV7-2, with 10 bases matching TRBD2. Trimming removed 5 bases from V and 12 bases from J; junction bases left unmatched: 10. This CDR3 region has 14 residues. CDR1 SGHTA and CDR2 FQGNSA come from the germline V gene. For the CDR3, the DNA is TGTGCCAGCAGCAATCCTACTAGCGGGGATACGCAGTTCTTC. The encoded protein is CASSNPTSGDTQFF.

V is TRBV10-2 and J is TRBJ2-7; 8 nucleotides agree with TRBD2. Trimming at V came to 1 base and at J to 6 bases, leaving 11 bases not matched to a gene. Per germline, CDR1 WSHSY and CDR2 SAAADI. The CDR3 consists of 16 residues. The CDR3 here is CASSEFGTRASSEQYF. DNA of the CDR3: TGCGCCAGCAGTGAGTTTGGGACTAGGGCCTCGAGCGAGCAGTACTTC.

The chain couples TRBV6-1 to TRBJ2-1; a weak D match, TRBD1 (5 bases). CDR1 is MNHNS and CDR2 is SASEGT in the germline V gene. CDR3 length equals 14 residues. V was cut by 0 bases and J by 5 bases, with 8 bases left in between. CDR3 coding DNA: TGTGCCAGCAGTGAAGCGGGGCAGGACAATGAGCAGTTCTTC. This gives the protein CASSEAGQDNEQFF.

The V and J genes are TRBV6-6 and TRBJ1-2; no clear D. V dropped 5 bases and J dropped 4 bases, with 11 bases sitting between them. CDR3 size: 13 residues. The germline V gene has CDR1 MNHNY and CDR2 SVGAGI (reference sequence). The CDR3 sequence: CASSPGVPYGYTF. The CDR3 DNA follows: TGTGCCAGCAGTCCCGGGGTACCCTATGGCTACACCTTC.

Here the CDR3 reads CASSPAWTGTEAFF. CDR3 DNA: TGTGCCAGCAGCCCCGCCTGGACAGGGACTGAAGCTTTCTTT. The V gene is TRBV7-2, the J gene TRBJ1-1, with 8 nucleotides matching TRBD1. Germline CDR1 is SGHTA and CDR2 is FQGNSA. V shed 5 bases and J 5 bases; nucleotides not matched to a gene: 7. This CDR3 is 14 amino acids long.

There are a few counts of this clone. The genes are TRBV7-2 and TRBJ1-6; D might be TRBD1 (6 bases). CDR1 SGHTA and CDR2 FQGNSA come from the germline V gene. V lost 5 bases and J lost 6, with 17 bases in between. This CDR3 has 16 residues. The CDR3 DNA sequence: TGTGCCAGCAGCCAACAGGGTCTGGCGAGTAATTCACCCCTCCACTTT. Translation: CASSQQGLASNSPLHF.